This T cell receptor (beta chain) came from a study of T cell responses to AZD1222 COVID-19 vaccine. About the research overall: Second-dose intervals near 4 or 12 weeks were combined. Study-level findings and limits: Only after the peak T cell response were repertoires sampled. Seropositive at baseline were only a handful of AZD1222 recipients.

Comment on this clone: What it recognizes is unknown.

The assay was immunoSEQ multiplex PCR, and TCRdb's table has in-frame clones only and misses some. The top ten hold less than 11% of the sample, which has fewer than 200,000 clones, approximately 92% seen once. This CDR3 is built from 14 residues. Germline CDR1 SGHRS, CDR2 YFSETQ. V was shortened by 4 bases and J by 1 base, with 11 bases between the two germline ends. The sample here was peripheral blood, taken on day 0 of AZD1222 vaccination. The clonotype was recovered from an adult in good health. This chain connects TRBV5-1 to TRBJ1-2; possible D gene TRBD1, 5 bases. The CDR3 protein is CASSHGGVNYGYTF. The CDR3, as DNA: TGCGCCAGCAGCCATGGAGGGGTTAACTATGGCTACACCTTC. Based on the CDR3 plus reference TRBV5-1 and TRBJ1-2, the full variable domain is KAGVTQTPRYLIKTRGQQVTLSCSPISGHRSVSWYQQTPGQGLQFLFEYFSETQRNKGNFPGRFSGRQFSNSRSEMNVSTLELGDSALYLCASSHGGVNYGYTFGSGTRLTVV.